This entry features one T cell receptor beta chain sequence. Antigen: not known. These data originate in a study of PD-1 blockade in classical Hodgkin lymphoma. The method was immunoSEQ multiplex PCR; TCRdb's version includes in-frame clones alone and lacks a portion of them. The sample lists about 89,000 clones, about nine tenths occurring once. As for time point: cycle 4 day 1 (C4D1), after 6 weeks of nivolumab. Each and every patient relapsed after autologous stem cell transplantation, and patients got differing brentuximab vedotin exposure. Patients showed best responses of complete response, partial response or progressive disease. Whole-study results and caveats: A significant rise in TCR diversity was seen by C4D1 for CD4+ cells but not for CD8+ cells. Similar baseline diversity was found in complete responders and newly diagnosed patients. The causes of the repertoire differences, possibly disease activity or prior therapy, remain undefined.

V dropped 0 bases and J dropped 5 bases, with 8 bases sitting between them. Per germline, CDR1 SGHRS and CDR2 YFSETQ. There are 14 residues in the CDR3. This TCR was recovered from a human donor with classical Hodgkin lymphoma. This material consisted of peripheral blood mononuclear cells (PBMCs), taken before the fourth cycle of nivolumab. The rearrangement links TRBV5-1 to TRBJ2-2; D is undetermined. The CDR3 here is CASSLALETGELFF. CDR3 DNA sequence: TGCGCCAGCAGCTTGGCGCTTGAGACCGGGGAGCTGTTTTTT. Complete variable domain (other parts from reference TRBV5-1 and TRBJ2-2): KAGVTQTPRYLIKTRGQQVTLSCSPISGHRSVSWYQQTPGQGLQFLFEYFSETQRNKGNFPGRFSGRQFSNSRSEMNVSTLELGDSALYLCASSLALETGELFFGEGSRLTVL.